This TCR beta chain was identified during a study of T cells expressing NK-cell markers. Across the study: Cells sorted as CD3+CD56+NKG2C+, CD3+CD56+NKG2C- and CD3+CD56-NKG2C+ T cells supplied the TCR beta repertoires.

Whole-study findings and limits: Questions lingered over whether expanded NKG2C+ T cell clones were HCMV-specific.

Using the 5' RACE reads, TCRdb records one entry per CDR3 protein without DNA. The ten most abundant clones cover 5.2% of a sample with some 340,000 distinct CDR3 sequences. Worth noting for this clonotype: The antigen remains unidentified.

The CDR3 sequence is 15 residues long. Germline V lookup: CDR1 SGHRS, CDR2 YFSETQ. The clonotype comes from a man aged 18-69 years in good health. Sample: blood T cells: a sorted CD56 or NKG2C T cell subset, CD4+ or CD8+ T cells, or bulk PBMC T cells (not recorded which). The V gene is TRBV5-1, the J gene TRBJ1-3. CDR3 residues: CASSLNTDQGNTIYF. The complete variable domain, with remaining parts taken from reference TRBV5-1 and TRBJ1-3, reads KAGVTQTPRYLIKTRGQQVTLSCSPISGHRSVSWYQQTPGQGLQFLFEYFSETQRNKGNFPGRFSGRQFSNSRSEMNVSTLELGDSALYLCASSLNTDQGNTIYFGEGSWLTVV.